The sequence of this T cell receptor beta chain was determined in a study of beta chain features in type 1 diabetes (dated by TCRdb to 2017 to 2018). At the level of the whole study: Patients and healthy donors did not differ in mean age, gender distribution, total cell number or subset yield. Across all samples, roughly 110,000,000 sorted cells were examined, and cell number per subset correlated strongly with RNA yield. In the study, TCRB repertoires of sorted circulating CD4+ T cell subsets from recently diagnosed type 1 diabetes patients were compared with those of matched healthy donors. Regulatory and stem cell-like memory subsets were obtained from only 8 patients and about eight healthy donors, while naive and central memory subsets were obtained from all 30 or so donors.

Points the paper makes about the study in general: A moderate but significant shortening of TCRB CDR3 length was observed in type 1 diabetes patients in all four CD4+ subsets. PCR might favor shorter templates, but patient and control samples were amplified and corrected together, so any skew would affect both groups equally. Because small numbers of individuals were included in the HLA sub-analyses, any influence of HLA type on TCRB rearrangement was left unresolved. Naive, central memory and regulatory TCRB repertoires appeared to be more similar among patients than among healthy donors. Sequencing cDNA rather than genomic DNA could over-represent highly expressing activated cells, although activation and CD3 levels did not differ between groups. At VDJ recombination sites, patients with type 1 diabetes made fewer insertions and deleted more nucleotides, a pattern implying thymic rearrangement abnormalities.

V is clipped by 5 bases and J by 6 bases, and the sequence between their germline boundaries is 6 bases long. From a lookup of the germline V gene (reference sequence), CDR1 and CDR2 are DFQATT and SNEGSKA. Taken from cysteine to phenylalanine, the CDR3 has 10 residues. The CDR3 DNA has 30 bases and is translated from base 1. All of the isolated RNA was reverse transcribed with the High Capacity cDNA Reverse Transcription Kit, so expressed TCRB transcripts were sequenced. Naive, central memory and regulatory T cell samples underwent deep immunoSEQ sequencing, averaging approximately 3.3 million total reads per sample. Sorted cells were lysed in RLT buffer, and RNA was extracted using DNase-treated RNeasy Micro or Mini kits according to cell number. Each cell subset was processed on its own to prevent cross-contamination, while patient and healthy donor samples were processed together. The immunoSEQ multiplex PCR was used to amplify TCRB sequences from cDNA, yielding 87-bp fragments that span the CDR3 region. Amplicons were sequenced on the Illumina HiSeq platform. The authors processed their data as follows. Synthetic template baselines were used to correct PCR bias computationally, reads within Hamming distance 2 were collapsed together, and singletons that could not be merged were discarded. Reads were aligned to IMGT to assign V, D and J genes, CDR3 length, and insertions or deletions at six rearrangement sites. Within each subset, clonotype counts were normalized to sorted cell number, after which true diversity and Gini coefficients were computed with the tcR R package. Repertoire sharing was quantified using the overlap coefficient calculated on TCRB nucleotide sequences. Out-of-frame TCRB sequences from naive cells were analyzed to stand in for the pre-selection repertoire. The source is immuneACCESS, and TCRdb retained only in-frame sequences with V and J called. Part of the clones is not carried over; for the studies checked, unresolved V genes explain less than half of this, and the remainder is unexplained. The V and J calls and clone size come from that table; D and trimming were worked out from the DNA. Here the sample has a few hundred thousand clones; approximately 13% occur a single time. The leading ten clones occupy over 0.014% of the sample.

A single peripheral blood draw of approximately 110 mL on average was collected from each donor into heparinised tubes. Using a panel that included CD45RO, CCR7, CD25, CD127, CD95 and CD27, naive, central memory, regulatory and stem cell-like memory CD4+ T cells were sorted on a BD FACSAria II. Every sorted population had a purity above 95%. PBMCs were isolated immediately by Lymphoprep density gradient centrifugation and stained directly without culture. To minimize batch effects, samples were stained and sorted in pairs, one healthy donor with one patient per experiment. Points on this clone: There is no known antigen for this receptor. The input lacks base qualities; no much larger clone sits a single base away.

The rearranged chain carries TRBV20-1 and TRBJ2-3; the D gene is not confidently resolved. The source is a woman aged 18-29 years with type 1 diabetes. The sequenced sample was naive CD4+ T cells from blood. What this sample's cell subset or site label stands for: true naive CD4+ T cells. At the DNA level, the sequence is TGCAGTGCTCGTCGGGATACGCAGTATTTT. Translated, it gives CSARRDTQYF.